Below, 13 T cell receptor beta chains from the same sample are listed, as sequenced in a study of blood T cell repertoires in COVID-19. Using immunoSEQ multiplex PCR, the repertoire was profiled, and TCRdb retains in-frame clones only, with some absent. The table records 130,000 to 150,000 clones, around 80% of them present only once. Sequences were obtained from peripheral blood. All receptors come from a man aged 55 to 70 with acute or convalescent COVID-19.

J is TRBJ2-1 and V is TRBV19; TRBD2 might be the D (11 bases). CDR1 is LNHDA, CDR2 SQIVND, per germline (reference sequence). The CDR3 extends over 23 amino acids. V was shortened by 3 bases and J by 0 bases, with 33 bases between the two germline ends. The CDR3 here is CASSIRTGGPRRTSGRSYNEQFF. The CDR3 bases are TGTGCCAGTAGTATCAGGACAGGGGGGCCTCGTAGGACTAGCGGGCGCTCCTACAATGAGCAGTTCTTC.

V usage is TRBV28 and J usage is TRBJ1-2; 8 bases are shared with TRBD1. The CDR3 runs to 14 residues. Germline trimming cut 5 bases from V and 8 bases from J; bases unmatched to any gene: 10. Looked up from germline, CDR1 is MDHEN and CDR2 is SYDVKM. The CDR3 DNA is TGTGCCAGCAGTCCCTTGACAGGGGCGAGAGGCTACACCTTC. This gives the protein CASSPLTGARGYTF.

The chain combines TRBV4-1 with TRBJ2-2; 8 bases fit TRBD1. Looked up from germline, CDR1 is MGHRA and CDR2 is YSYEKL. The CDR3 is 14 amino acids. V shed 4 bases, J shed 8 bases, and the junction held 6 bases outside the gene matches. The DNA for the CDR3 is TGCGCCAGCAGCCGCGACAGGGGTGTAGGGGAGCTGTTTTTT. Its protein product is CASSRDRGVGELFF.

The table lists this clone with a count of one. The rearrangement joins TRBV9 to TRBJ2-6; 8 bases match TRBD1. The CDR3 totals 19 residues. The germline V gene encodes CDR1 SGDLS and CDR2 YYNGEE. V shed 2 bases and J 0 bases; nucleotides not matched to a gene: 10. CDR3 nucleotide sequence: TGTGCCAGCAGCGTGTGGGACAGGACTACCACCTCTGGGGCCAACGTCCTGACTTTC. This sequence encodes CASSVWDRTTTSGANVLTF.

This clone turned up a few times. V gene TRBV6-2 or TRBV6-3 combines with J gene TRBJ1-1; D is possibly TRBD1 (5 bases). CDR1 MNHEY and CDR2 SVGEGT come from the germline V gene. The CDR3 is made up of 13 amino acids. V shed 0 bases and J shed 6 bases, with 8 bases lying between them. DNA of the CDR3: TGTGCCAGCAGTTACTCCAGGGCCGCTGAAGCTTTCTTT. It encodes CASSYSRAAEAFF.

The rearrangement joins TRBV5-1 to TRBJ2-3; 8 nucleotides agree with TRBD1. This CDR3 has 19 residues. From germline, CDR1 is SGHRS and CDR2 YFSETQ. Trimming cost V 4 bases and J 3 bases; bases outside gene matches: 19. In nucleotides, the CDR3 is TGCGCCAGCAGCGCCCCTGGGACATCGACAGGGGCAGGGACAGATACGCAGTATTTT. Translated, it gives CASSAPGTSTGAGTDTQYF.

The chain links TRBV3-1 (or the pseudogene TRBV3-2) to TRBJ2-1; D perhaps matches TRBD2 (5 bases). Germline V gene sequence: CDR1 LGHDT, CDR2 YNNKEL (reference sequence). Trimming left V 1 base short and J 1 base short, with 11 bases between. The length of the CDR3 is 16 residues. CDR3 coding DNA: TGTGCCAGCAGCCAAGGTCGGCGGAGGTCCTACAATGAGCAGTTCTTC. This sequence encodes CASSQGRRRSYNEQFF.

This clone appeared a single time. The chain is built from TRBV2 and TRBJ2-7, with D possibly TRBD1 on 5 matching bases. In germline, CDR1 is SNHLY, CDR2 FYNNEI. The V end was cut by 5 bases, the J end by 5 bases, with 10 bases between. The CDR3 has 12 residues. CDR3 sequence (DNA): TGTGCCAGCAGTTCAGGGTGGAACGAGCAGTACTTC. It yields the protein CASSSGWNEQYF.

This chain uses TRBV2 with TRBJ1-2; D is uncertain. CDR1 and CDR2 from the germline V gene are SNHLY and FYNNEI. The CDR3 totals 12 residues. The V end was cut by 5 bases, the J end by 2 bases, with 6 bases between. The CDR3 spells CASSSGNYGYTF. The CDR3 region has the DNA TGTGCCAGCAGTTCCGGGAACTATGGCTACACCTTC. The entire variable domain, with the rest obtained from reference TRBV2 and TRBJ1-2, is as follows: EPEVTQTPSHQVTQMGQEVILRCVPISNHLYFYWYRQILGQKVEFLVSFYNNEISEKSEIFDDQFSVERPDGSNFTLKIRSTKLEDSAMYFCASSSGNYGYTFGSGTRLTVV.

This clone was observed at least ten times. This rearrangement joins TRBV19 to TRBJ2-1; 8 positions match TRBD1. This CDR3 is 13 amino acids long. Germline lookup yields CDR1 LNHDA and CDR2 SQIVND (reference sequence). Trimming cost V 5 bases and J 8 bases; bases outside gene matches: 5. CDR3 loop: CASSWRQGYEQFF. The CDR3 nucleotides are TGTGCCAGTAGTTGGAGACAGGGGTATGAGCAGTTCTTC.

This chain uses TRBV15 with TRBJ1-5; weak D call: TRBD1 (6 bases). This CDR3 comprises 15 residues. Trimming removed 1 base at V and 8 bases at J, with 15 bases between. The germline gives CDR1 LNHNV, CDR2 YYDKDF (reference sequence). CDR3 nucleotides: TGTGCCACCAGCAGAGTCCTACAGGGCGAGGAGCCCCAGCATTTT. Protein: CATSRVLQGEEPQHF.

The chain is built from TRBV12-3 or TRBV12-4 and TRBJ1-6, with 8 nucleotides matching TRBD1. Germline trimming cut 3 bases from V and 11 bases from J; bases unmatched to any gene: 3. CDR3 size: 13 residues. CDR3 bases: TGTGCCAGCAGTTTGGGACAGGATCCACCCCTCCACTTT. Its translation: CASSLGQDPPLHF.

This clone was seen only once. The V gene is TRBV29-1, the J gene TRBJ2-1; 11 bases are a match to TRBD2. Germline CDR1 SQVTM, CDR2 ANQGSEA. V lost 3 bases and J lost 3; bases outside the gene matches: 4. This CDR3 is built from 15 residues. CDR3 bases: TGCAGCGTTGAGGCTGGGACTAGCGGCTACAATGAGCAGTTCTTC. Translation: CSVEAGTSGYNEQFF.